Described below is a single T cell receptor (beta chain) sequence and its context. V was trimmed by 4 bases and J by 5 bases, leaving 11 bases between them. This CDR3 is built from 13 residues. Germline lookup yields CDR1 KGHDR and CDR2 SFDVKD. Patients picked for sequencing had shown CD8+CD57+ cell expansion detected by flow cytometry. Among the patients, none had received any therapy at the time of blood sampling. According to the study, genomic DNA was the template for TCR beta VDJ and CDR3 profiling. TCRdb called the reads again in MiXCR, with one record for every CDR3 protein. The table shows roughly 160,000 distinct CDR3 sequences, with 71% occurring only once. This sample stems from a study of CD8+CD57+ T cells in acquired aplastic anemia. The wider study: DNA per sorted CD4+ or CD8+ sample ranged 0.2 to 27.4 ug, averaging 3.2 ug.

The genes are TRBV24-1 and TRBJ2-7, with TRBD2 as a possible D gene (5 bases). The receptor was isolated from a human donor with aplastic anemia. Sequenced input: sorted CD4+, CD8+, or CD8+CD57+ T cells (not recorded which) from PBMCs. Here the CDR3 DNA reads TGTGCCACCAGTGAAGGCCCCGGGGACGAGCAGTACTTC. Translating gives CATSEGPGDEQYF.